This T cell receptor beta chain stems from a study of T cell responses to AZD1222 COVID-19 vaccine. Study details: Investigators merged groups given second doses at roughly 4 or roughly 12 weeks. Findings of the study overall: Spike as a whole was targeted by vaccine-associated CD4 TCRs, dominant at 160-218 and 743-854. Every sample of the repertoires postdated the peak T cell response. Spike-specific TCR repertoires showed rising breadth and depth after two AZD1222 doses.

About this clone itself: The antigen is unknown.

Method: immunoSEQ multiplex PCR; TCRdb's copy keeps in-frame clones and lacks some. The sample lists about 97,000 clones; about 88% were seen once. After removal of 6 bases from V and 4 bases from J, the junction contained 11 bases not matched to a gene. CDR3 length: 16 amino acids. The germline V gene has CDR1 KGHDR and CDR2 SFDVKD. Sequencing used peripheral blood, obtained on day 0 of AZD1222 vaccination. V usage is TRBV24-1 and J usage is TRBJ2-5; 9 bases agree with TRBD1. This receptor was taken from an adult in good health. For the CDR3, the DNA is TGTGCCACCAGTCTGGGACAGGGCGCTCTAAGAGAGACCCAGTACTTC. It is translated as CATSLGQGALRETQYF.